These T cell receptor beta chains were read from a single sample in a study of radiation and T cells in renal cell carcinoma. Generated by immunoSEQ multiplex PCR, the TCRdb table keeps only in-frame clones and is missing some. This table holds 150,000 to 200,000 clones, about 88% found once. The sample in question was blood, obtained from a patient whose treatment included radiotherapy and nephrectomy. These receptors all stem from a woman in her 50s with renal cell carcinoma. Both conserved end residues are part of each CDR3. D genes are given only for firm matches. Only part of the rows carry a size: once, few, many, or a class if the clone is expanded.

v_gene,abundance,j_gene,d_gene,CDR3nt,CDR3aa
TRBV11-1,-,TRBJ1-2,TRBD1,TGTGCCAGCAGCCGAGACAGGGATGGGGGCTACACCTTC,CASSRDRDGGYTF
TRBV7-6,-,TRBJ2-5,TRBD2,TGTGCCAGCAGCTTAGGGCTAGCGGGGGGGACGAGAGAGACCCAGTACTTC,CASSLGLAGGTRETQYF
TRBV18,-,TRBJ2-2,-,TGTGCCAGCTCACCAGGGAACACCGGGGAGCTGTTTTTT,CASSPGNTGELFF
TRBV5-4,-,TRBJ2-3,-,TGTGCCAGCAGCTTGGTGCAGGGACCAGATACGCAGTATTTT,CASSLVQGPDTQYF
TRBV18,-,TRBJ1-2,-,TGTGCCAGCTCACCGGGCACCAGCGGTGGCTACACCTTC,CASSPGTSGGYTF
TRBV6-1,once,TRBJ1-2,TRBD1,TGTGCCAGCAGTGAGGGACAGCGAGGCGGCTATGGCTACACCTTC,CASSEGQRGGYGYTF
TRBV7-3,few,TRBJ2-3,TRBD2,TGTGCCAGCAGCAAGCTAGCGGGAGGCACAGATACGCAGTATTTT,CASSKLAGGTDTQYF
TRBV7-6,-,TRBJ2-5,-,TGTGCCAGCAGCTTAGCGTACGGGGCAGAGACCCAGTACTTC,CASSLAYGAETQYF
TRBV19,-,TRBJ1-6,TRBD1,TGTGCCAGTAGGGGTGGACAGGGGCTCGGTAATTCACCCCTCCACTTT,CASRGGQGLGNSPLHF
TRBV7-8,once,TRBJ2-3,-,TGTGCCAGCAGCTTAGATTTTCGCGGTCTAGGAAGGACAGATACGCAGTATTTT,CASSLDFRGLGRTDTQYF
TRBV5-1,-,TRBJ2-7,-,TGCGCCAGCAGCTTGGGTGGTTTTCCAGCCGAGCAGTACTTC,CASSLGGFPAEQYF
TRBV29-1,-,TRBJ1-1,TRBD1,TGCAGCGTTGGGCGACAGGGGACCAAGAACACTGAAGCTTTCTTT,CSVGRQGTKNTEAFF
TRBV2,few,TRBJ1-5,-,TGTGCCAGCAGTGAAATGGCAGGGGAATCGACCCAGCATTTT,CASSEMAGESTQHF
TRBV5-1,-,TRBJ2-5,-,TGCGCCAGCAGCCCTCTCGGGTCACAAGAGACCCAGTACTTC,CASSPLGSQETQYF
TRBV5-1,-,TRBJ1-1,-,TGCGCCAGCAGCTTGGATGAGGACACTGAAGCTTTCTTT,CASSLDEDTEAFF
TRBV6-5,-,TRBJ1-2,-,TGTGCCAGCAGTTACTCGAGGGCAGGGGCAAGCTATGGCTACACCTTC,CASSYSRAGASYGYTF
TRBV11-1,-,TRBJ1-2,-,TGTGCCAGCAGCCCCACCCCCCGACTGGGCTACACCTTC,CASSPTPRLGYTF
TRBV7-9,-,TRBJ1-4,TRBD1,TGTGCCAGCAGCTTCCGACAGGGGAGCGGTGAAAAACTGTTTTTT,CASSFRQGSGEKLFF
TRBV4-2,-,TRBJ2-3,TRBD2,TGTGCCAGCAGTGATAAAGCGGGGGGATTCACAGATACGCAGTATTTT,CASSDKAGGFTDTQYF
TRBV7-9,-,TRBJ2-3,-,TGTGCCAGCAGCTTAACGCAGACGCGCACAGATACGCAGTATTTT,CASSLTQTRTDTQYF
TRBV18,-,TRBJ1-1,-,TGTGCCAGCTCACCTCCAATGGGGGGGGTCGCCTTGAACACTGAAGCTTTCTTT,CASSPPMGGVALNTEAFF
TRBV6-1,-,TRBJ1-3,-,TGTGCCAGCAGTGAAATACAGATCTCTGGAAACACCATATATTTT,CASSEIQISGNTIYF
TRBV7-8,-,TRBJ2-5,-,TGTGCCAGCAGCTTAGTACAAGTAGAGACCCAGTACTTC,CASSLVQVETQYF
TRBV14,-,TRBJ2-3,TRBD2,TGTGCCAGCAGCGCTTTAGCGGGGTTAGCAGATACGCAGTATTTT,CASSALAGLADTQYF
TRBV5-5,-,TRBJ1-2,-,TGTGCCAGCAGCTTGCTCGGGGAAGGCTACACCTTC,CASSLLGEGYTF
TRBV7-2,-,TRBJ2-3,TRBD2,TGTGCCAGCAGCCGGAGGGCGGGGGGCAGAGATACGCAGTATTTT,CASSRRAGGRDTQYF
TRBV10-3,-,TRBJ2-3,-,TGTGCCATCAGTGCCCAAGGGATTGGGACGGGGGATACGCAGTATTTT,CAISAQGIGTGDTQYF
TRBV19,-,TRBJ2-7,TRBD1,TGTGCCAGTAGTATAGAGGGGACAGCTCCGCGTCAGCAGTACTTC,CASSIEGTAPRQQYF
TRBV5-1,once,TRBJ2-1,TRBD2,TGCGCCAGCAGCCCTTCTCTGCGGGGGTTCGATGAGCAGTTCTTC,CASSPSLRGFDEQFF
TRBV19,once,TRBJ1-2,-,TGTGCCAGCGATATCAACCCAGGAACCTATGGCTACACCTTC,CASDINPGTYGYTF
TRBV4-3,-,TRBJ2-5,TRBD2,TGCGCCAGCAGCCAAGTTTGGGGGGGAGAGACCCAGTACTTC,CASSQVWGGETQYF
TRBV5-1,-,TRBJ2-7,-,TGCGCCAGCAGCTGGGGGGACGGAAGAACCTACGAGCAGTACTTC,CASSWGDGRTYEQYF
TRBV7-8,-,TRBJ1-6,-,TGTGCCAGCAGCCCCTGGACGAGCTATAATTCACCCCTCCACTTT,CASSPWTSYNSPLHF
TRBV5-4,-,TRBJ1-1,TRBD1,TGTGCCAGCAATACCGACAGGGGCGTCACTGAAGCTTTCTTT,CASNTDRGVTEAFF
TRBV6-5,-,TRBJ1-3,-,TGTGCCAGCAGTTACTCTCGCTCTGGAAACACCATATATTTT,CASSYSRSGNTIYF
TRBV11-3,-,TRBJ1-3,-,TGTGCCAGCAGAGGGCCCGGGACACAACCAGGAAACACCATATATTTT,CASRGPGTQPGNTIYF
TRBV5-1,-,TRBJ1-2,-,TGCGCCAGCAGCCCCGACGCCGGATCCCACTATGGCTACACCTTC,CASSPDAGSHYGYTF
TRBV6-1,-,TRBJ1-1,TRBD1,TGTGCCAGCAGGGGGGACAGGGCTGCCTCTGAAGCTTTCTTT,CASRGDRAASEAFF
TRBV11-2,-,TRBJ2-7,-,TGTGCCAGCAGCCACGGACGGGACCTCAGGGACGAGCAGTACTTC,CASSHGRDLRDEQYF
TRBV6-5,-,TRBJ1-6,TRBD1,TGTGCCAGCAGTTTCTACCGGGACAGCTTTAATTCACCCCTCCACTTT,CASSFYRDSFNSPLHF
TRBV10-3,-,TRBJ1-1,-,TGTGCCAGCCGACGGGGGGCGCCGGAGAACACTGAAGCTTTCTTT,CASRRGAPENTEAFF
TRBV5-1,once,TRBJ2-2,-,TGCGCCAGCAGCTTGGACAGTAGGTATACCGGGGAGCTGTTTTTT,CASSLDSRYTGELFF
TRBV19,-,TRBJ2-7,-,TGTGCCAGTAGTCTAGGTGGGAACCTACGCTACGAGCAGTACTTC,CASSLGGNLRYEQYF
TRBV19,-,TRBJ1-2,TRBD1,TGTGCCAGTATCTCCCCCGGGACAGGCTATGGCTACACCTTC,CASISPGTGYGYTF
TRBV2,-,TRBJ1-1,TRBD1,TGTGCCAGCAGTGATGGGGGACAGGGGAAGTTGGGAACTGAAGCTTTCTTT,CASSDGGQGKLGTEAFF
TRBV9,-,TRBJ2-6,-,TGTGCCAGCAGCGCCAGAACGACGGGATCTGGGGCCAACGTCCTGACTTTC,CASSARTTGSGANVLTF
TRBV6-1,few,TRBJ2-7,-,TGTGCCAGTAGAGTAGGGGTCTGGGCCTACGAGCAGTACTTC,CASRVGVWAYEQYF
TRBV5-4,once,TRBJ1-3,-,TGTGCCAGCAGCAAGGCGGGGGCTGGAAACACCATATATTTT,CASSKAGAGNTIYF
TRBV7-9,-,TRBJ1-2,-,TGTGCCAGCGGATCCGCAGGGCCCTATGGCTACACCTTC,CASGSAGPYGYTF
TRBV5-1,-,TRBJ1-5,TRBD1,TGCGCCAGCAGCCCGGGGACAGGCGGCAATCAGCCCCAGCATTTT,CASSPGTGGNQPQHF
TRBV19,-,TRBJ1-1,TRBD1,TGTGCCAGTAAGGGACAGGATCCTGAAGCTTTCTTT,CASKGQDPEAFF
TRBV15,-,TRBJ1-1,-,TGTGCCACCAGCAGAGAAGCAGCCGGGGCTTTCTTT,CATSREAAGAFF
TRBV5-4,-,TRBJ1-5,-,TGTGCCAGCAGCTTGGACGCAGGGAGCCCCCAGCATTTT,CASSLDAGSPQHF
TRBV2,-,TRBJ2-5,TRBD1,TGTGCCAGCATACGCGACAGGGGAGTCGAGACCCAGTACTTC,CASIRDRGVETQYF
TRBV6-5,-,TRBJ2-1,-,TGTGCCAGCAGTTACATAGGTCAGGGTCATCCTGAGCAGTTCTTC,CASSYIGQGHPEQFF
TRBV2,-,TRBJ1-1,TRBD1,TGTGCCAGCAGCCAGGAGGGACAGGGGAACACTGAAGCTTTCTTT,CASSQEGQGNTEAFF
TRBV7-9,-,TRBJ1-4,TRBD1,TGTGCCAGCAGCTCCTCTCGGACAGGGAATGAAAAACTGTTTTTT,CASSSSRTGNEKLFF
TRBV2,-,TRBJ2-1,-,TGTGCCAGCAGTGAAGAAACAACTTACAATGAGCAGTTCTTC,CASSEETTYNEQFF
TRBV5-1,-,TRBJ1-6,-,TGCGCCAGCAGCTTGGAACAGTCGGGAAATTCACCCCTCCACTTT,CASSLEQSGNSPLHF